The rows below give T cell receptor beta chains drawn from one sample of a study of T-cell memory formation after mild COVID-19. Via MiXCR, TCRdb re-called the 5' RACE reads, giving one row per CDR3 protein. Of approximately 210,000 distinct CDR3 sequences in the sample, around 19% were seen once. Source material: PBMCs or a T cell subset sorted from them (not recorded which). These receptor sequences come from an adult woman who had mild COVID-19 (a few samples of this study predate the infection). Cell type and time point are not known. Each CDR3 is given with its conserved first and last residue.

v_call: TRBV7-3; j_call: TRBJ2-5; cdr3_aa: CASSLSGQGLGETQYF
v_call: TRBV7-8; j_call: TRBJ1-2; cdr3_aa: CASRPDTNSGYTF
v_call: TRBV7-9; j_call: TRBJ1-1; cdr3_aa: CASSLGGGSAFF
v_call: TRBV7-2; j_call: TRBJ2-5; cdr3_aa: CASSLGGGSATQYF
v_call: TRBV5-1; j_call: TRBJ2-3; cdr3_aa: CASSPTAGGVLDTQYF
v_call: TRBV7-2; j_call: TRBJ2-7; cdr3_aa: CASSYQGGMGYF
v_call: TRBV5-1; j_call: TRBJ1-1; cdr3_aa: CASSLGVRGKDTEAFF
v_call: TRBV9; j_call: TRBJ1-3; cdr3_aa: CASSVDDGNTIYF
v_call: TRBV20-1; j_call: TRBJ2-1; cdr3_aa: CSASRVHEQFF
v_call: TRBV7-8; j_call: TRBJ2-1; cdr3_aa: CASNLDRGRGNEQFF
v_call: TRBV4-1; j_call: TRBJ2-6; cdr3_aa: CASSQDMTGAVGANVLTF
v_call: TRBV20-1; j_call: TRBJ2-3; cdr3_aa: CSASSGGEVRDTQYF
v_call: TRBV4-1; j_call: TRBJ1-1; cdr3_aa: CASSQVARATEAFF
v_call: TRBV11-2; j_call: TRBJ2-2; cdr3_aa: CASSPLAATNTGELFF
v_call: TRBV9; j_call: TRBJ1-1; cdr3_aa: CASSSSGVSEAFF
v_call: TRBV20-1; j_call: TRBJ2-7; cdr3_aa: CSARGHGGEAYEQYF
v_call: TRBV18; j_call: TRBJ2-6; cdr3_aa: CASSLTSGSSGANVLTF
v_call: TRBV6-6; j_call: TRBJ1-2; cdr3_aa: CASSRRSSNYGYTF
v_call: TRBV12-3/TRBV12-4; j_call: TRBJ1-1; cdr3_aa: CASSLGQGLLNTEAFF
v_call: TRBV7-2; j_call: TRBJ1-2; cdr3_aa: CASSLVGRGLYDYGYTF
v_call: TRBV6-5; j_call: TRBJ1-1; cdr3_aa: CASSYAGEYTEAFF
v_call: TRBV12-3/TRBV12-4; j_call: TRBJ2-3; cdr3_aa: CASRTGGTDTQYF
v_call: TRBV12-3/TRBV12-4; j_call: TRBJ2-3; cdr3_aa: CASSLGYRGAGDTQYF
v_call: TRBV7-2; j_call: TRBJ2-1; cdr3_aa: CATNSLGIEQFF
v_call: TRBV7-7; j_call: TRBJ2-1; cdr3_aa: CASSLVQPSSYNEQFF
v_call: TRBV9; j_call: TRBJ1-2; cdr3_aa: CASSVMAGPPGYTF
v_call: TRBV12-3/TRBV12-4; j_call: TRBJ2-3; cdr3_aa: CASNPPPGLAGSTDTQYF
v_call: TRBV5-1; j_call: TRBJ2-2; cdr3_aa: CASSSRTGDAGELFF
v_call: TRBV12-3/TRBV12-4; j_call: TRBJ1-3; cdr3_aa: CASSNSGNTIYF
v_call: TRBV5-1; j_call: TRBJ1-1; cdr3_aa: CASSLEGALNTEAFF
v_call: TRBV7-3; j_call: TRBJ1-1; cdr3_aa: CASSPNYKLGTEAFF
v_call: TRBV6-5; j_call: TRBJ1-6; cdr3_aa: CASSYRQANSPLHF
v_call: TRBV20-1; j_call: TRBJ2-1; cdr3_aa: CSARSGGPESPEQFF
v_call: TRBV4-3; j_call: TRBJ1-1; cdr3_aa: CASSQVRVENTEAFF
v_call: TRBV5-1; j_call: TRBJ1-4; cdr3_aa: CASSSGGAEKLFF
v_call: TRBV28; j_call: TRBJ2-7; cdr3_aa: CASTPRLAGIYEQYF